A single sample gave rise to the 16 T cell receptor beta chains below, sequenced in a study of T-cell reconstitution after alpha-beta-depleted transplantation in children. Library preparation (for TCRbeta) was performed with unique molecular identifiers. From the PCR reads, TCRdb called clonotypes with MiXCR, one entry per CDR3 protein. The sample holds more than 550,000 distinct CDR3 sequences, 8% to 11% seen once. The sample was PBMCs from the stem cell graft donor, taken from the stem cell graft. Every receptor here comes from a human donor who donated a stem cell graft to a child with acute myeloid leukemia.

CDR3 region: CSARKVANVYEQYF. The CDR3, as DNA: TGCAGTGCTAGAAAAGTCGCCAACGTCTACGAGCAGTACTTC. The J gene is TRBJ2-7, the V gene TRBV20-1; D unclear. The CDR3 spans 14 residues. The germline V and J ends were trimmed by 2 bases and 3 bases, with 14 bases remaining between them. The germline V gene has CDR1 DFQATT and CDR2 SNEGSKA (reference sequence).

The chain has TRBV12-3 or TRBV12-4 and TRBJ2-3, with 8 bases identical to TRBD1. This CDR3 has 13 residues. V shed 6 bases, J shed 6 bases, and the junction held 5 bases outside the gene matches. This CDR3 is CASSQGARDTQYF. As DNA, the CDR3 is TGTGCCAGCAGCCAGGGGGCGCGGGATACGCAGTATTTT.

The CDR3 bases are TGTGCCAGCAGCTTAGGGGTGGGTGGCGAGGGAGGCTACACCTTC. Translation gives CASSLGVGGEGGYTF. The chain recombines TRBV7-8 with TRBJ1-2; D gene uncertain. Trimming pared 1 base from V and 8 bases from J, leaving 17 bases between. Germline loops: CDR1 SGHVS, CDR2 FQNEAQ. CDR3 size: 15 residues.

The V and J genes are TRBV20-1 and TRBJ2-5; 7 positions match TRBD2. The V gene's germline CDR1 is DFQATT and CDR2 SNEGSKA (reference sequence). V lost 2 bases and J lost 3; bases outside the gene matches: 9. The CDR3 is 15 residues long. Here the CDR3 DNA reads TGCAGTGCTAGACCAGAAGGACTAGTCAAAGAGACCCAGTACTTC. It yields the protein CSARPEGLVKETQYF.

The chain has TRBV7-3 and TRBJ2-2; TRBD2 matches at 8 bases. V gave up 5 bases and J gave up 1 base; unmatched junction bases: 3. CDR1 is SGHTA and CDR2 is FQGTGA in the germline V gene. The CDR3 loop spans 15 amino acids. The CDR3 reads CASSPGTRNTGELFF. The CDR3 bases are TGTGCCAGCAGCCCCGGGACTAGGAACACCGGGGAGCTGTTTTTT. Filled out from reference TRBV7-3 and TRBJ2-2, the complete variable domain reads GAGVSQTPSNKVTEKGKYVELRCDPISGHTALYWYRQSLGQGPEFLIYFQGTGAADDSGLPNDRFFAVRPEGSVSTLKIQRTERGDSAVYLCASSPGTRNTGELFFGEGSRLTVL.

This chain connects TRBV6-1 to TRBJ2-7; no definite D call. CDR3 length: 13 amino acids. Trimming removed 6 bases at V and 3 bases at J, with 12 bases between. CDR1 is MNHNS, CDR2 SASEGT, per germline. CDR3 amino acids: CASRRSGGYEQYF. The CDR3 region has the DNA TGTGCCAGCAGACGATCAGGTGGCTACGAGCAGTACTTC.

There are many counts of this clonotype. V usage is TRBV4-2 and J usage is TRBJ2-2, with D possibly TRBD2 on 6 matching bases. The CDR3 is made up of 17 amino acids. Germline CDR1 is LGHNA and CDR2 is YNFKEQ. Trimming stripped 4 bases from V and 5 bases from J, with 20 bases between. As DNA, the CDR3 is TGTGCCAGCAGCCGGAGTACTAGCCGGGATGGGACCGGGGAGCTGTTTTTT. This encodes CASSRSTSRDGTGELFF.

J is TRBJ2-2 and V is TRBV10-3; 7 positions agree with TRBD2. The V gene end was trimmed by 0 bases and the J gene end by 5 bases; junction bases not matched to a gene: 3. Germline-derived CDR1 and CDR2 are ENHRY and SYGVKD. The CDR3 covers 15 residues. As DNA, the CDR3 is TGTGCCATCAGTGAGTCGGCCGGGAGGACCGGGGAGCTGTTTTTT. Translation gives CAISESAGRTGELFF.

This clonotype was detected many times. The rearrangement joins TRBV11-3 to TRBJ2-3; 7 bases agree with TRBD1. Germline CDR1 and CDR2: SGHNT and YENEEA. The CDR3 totals 15 residues. Unmatched junction bases numbered 5, after V lost 5 bases and J lost 0 bases. The CDR3 protein is CASSPRTGSTDTQYF. CDR3 DNA: TGTGCCAGCAGCCCCCGGACAGGCAGCACAGATACGCAGTATTTT.

As concerns this clonotype: A single base separates this from a much larger clone, so it may be a read error. The gene calls are TRBV7-6 and TRBJ1-5; no clear D gene. This CDR3 comprises 12 residues. The V gene lost 2 bases and the J gene lost 3 bases, with 2 bases spanning the gap. Germline values: CDR1 SGHVS, CDR2 FNYEAQ. The DNA for the CDR3 is TGTGCCAGCAGCTTACCCAATCAGCCCCAGCATTTT. It specifies CASSLPNQPQHF.

The chain recombines TRBV20-1 with TRBJ2-3, with 13 bases that match TRBD2. The CDR3 has 17 amino acids. V lost 6 bases and J lost 2; bases outside the gene matches: 11. Germline V gives CDR1 DFQATT, CDR2 SNEGSKA (reference sequence). The CDR3 coding sequence is TGCAGTGCGAAAACTAGCGGGAGGGGTTTTTACACAGATACGCAGTATTTT. Its translation is CSAKTSGRGFYTDTQYF.

A few counts support this clonotype. This rearrangement joins TRBV29-1 to TRBJ2-2; 7 bases fit TRBD2. Trimming cost V 3 bases and J 2 bases; bases outside gene matches: 3. CDR1 SQVTM and CDR2 ANQGSEA come from the germline V gene. The CDR3 has 14 residues. The CDR3: CSVEASGNTGELFF. The CDR3 DNA follows: TGCAGCGTTGAGGCTAGCGGAAACACCGGGGAGCTGTTTTTT.

This clonotype has a count of ten or more. This chain links TRBV12-3 or TRBV12-4 with TRBJ2-7, with 13 bases identical to TRBD2. The CDR3 contains 16 residues. Trimming at V came to 3 bases and at J to 1 base, leaving 3 bases not matched to a gene. CDR3 in amino acids: CASSFGTSGTSYEQYF. The CDR3 nucleotides read TGTGCCAGCAGTTTCGGGACTAGCGGGACTTCCTACGAGCAGTACTTC.

The table lists this clonotype with a count of one. V usage is TRBV30 and J usage is TRBJ1-5; D might be TRBD1 (5 bases). Trimming left V 2 bases short and J 2 bases short, with 10 bases between. This CDR3 has 14 amino acids. The germline gives CDR1 GTSNPN, CDR2 SVGIG (reference sequence). CDR3 sequence reads: CAWSPGHGNQPQHF. The CDR3 bases are TGTGCCTGGAGTCCTGGACATGGCAATCAGCCCCAGCATTTT.

A few counts support this clonotype. The genes are TRBV3-1 and TRBJ2-1; D is unresolved. Germline V gene lookup returns CDR1 LGHDT and CDR2 YNNKEL (reference sequence). Trimming cost V 0 bases and J 4 bases, with 10 bases left between them. The CDR3 loop spans 15 amino acids. CDR3 protein: CASSQDFQTYNEQFF. CDR3 nucleotides: TGTGCCAGCAGCCAAGATTTTCAGACTTACAATGAGCAGTTCTTC.

The rearrangement joins TRBV9 to TRBJ2-3, with a weak D call TRBD2 (5 bases). Germline V gene data show CDR1 as SGDLS and CDR2 as YYNGEE. CDR3 length equals 12 residues. Trimming cost V 3 bases and J 9 bases, with 11 bases left between them. The DNA for the CDR3 is TGTGCCAGCAGCGCAGAAGGGAGAACGCAGTATTTT. It translates to CASSAEGRTQYF.